These 24 T cell receptor beta chains were all obtained from the same sample, sequenced in a study of cytomegalovirus exposure and HLA in healthy donors. It was with 60 Vbeta and 13 Jbeta primers that the PCR ran. Produced via immunoSEQ multiplex PCR; TCRdb's table is partial and in-frame only. This sample carries around 180,000 clones, almost 85% of them seen once, and the ten largest clones take under 0.6%. The specimen sequenced was PBMCs. These receptors were taken from a woman aged 45-59 years in good health and CMV-seronegative.

Details on this clone: The sample carries other DNA sequences with the same CDR3. The gene calls are TRBV28 and TRBJ1-2; TRBD1 matches at 9 bases. Germline-derived CDR1 and CDR2 are MDHEN and SYDVKM. This CDR3 is built from 16 residues. V lost 6 bases to trimming and J lost 6 bases; unmatched junction nucleotides: 14. CDR3 coding DNA: TGTGCCAGCAGGTCCGAAGCTGGGACAGGGACGGATGGCTACACCTTC. Its protein is CASRSEAGTGTDGYTF.

This chain uses TRBV7-3 with TRBJ2-7; 7 nucleotides line up with TRBD2. The germline CDR1 and CDR2 sequences are SGHTA and FQGTGA. V gave up 3 bases and J gave up 2 bases; unmatched junction bases: 7. CDR3 length: 15 amino acids. Here the CDR3 reads CASSLDAGETYEQYF. Here the CDR3 DNA reads TGTGCCAGCAGCTTGGACGCGGGAGAAACCTACGAGCAGTACTTC.

The chain couples TRBV6-6 to TRBJ2-3; no definite D call. The CDR3 spans 12 residues. From germline, CDR1 is MNHNY and CDR2 SVGAGI (reference sequence). Trimming cost V 6 bases and J 2 bases, with 6 bases left between them. DNA for the CDR3: TGTGCCAGCAGATCCATCACAGATACGCAGTATTTT. It codes for CASRSITDTQYF.

The sample holds one count of this clone. The chain has TRBV19 and TRBJ2-1; 9 bases are shared with TRBD2. CDR1 is LNHDA, CDR2 SQIVND, per germline (reference sequence). This CDR3 contains 14 residues. With 5 bases clipped from V and 7 bases from J, the junction kept 6 bases outside the gene matches. CDR3: CASSFAGGLNEQFF. CDR3 bases: TGTGCCAGTAGTTTCGCGGGGGGGCTTAATGAGCAGTTCTTC.

V is TRBV7-6 and J is TRBJ1-3; 8 positions match TRBD1. CDR1 SGHVS and CDR2 FNYEAQ come from the germline V gene. The junction had 17 bases not matched to a gene; V was cut back by 1 base and J by 0 bases. This CDR3 comprises 21 residues. In DNA form, the CDR3 reads TGTGCCAGCAGCTTAGAAGGGTACGACAGGGGTTTACCCAGCTCTGGAAACACCATATATTTT. Translating gives CASSLEGYDRGLPSSGNTIYF.

The chain couples TRBV15 to TRBJ2-4; D is perhaps TRBD1 (6 bases). The CDR3 contains 15 residues. V was pared by 3 bases and J by 2 bases, with 11 bases between. CDR1 and CDR2 from the germline V gene are LNHNV and YYDKDF (reference sequence). The CDR3 reads CATSSEGGSKNIQYF. In DNA form, the CDR3 reads TGTGCCACCAGCAGCGAAGGGGGATCCAAAAACATTCAGTACTTC.

The J gene is TRBJ1-1, the V gene TRBV12-5; 12 nucleotides line up with TRBD1. Germline-derived CDR1 and CDR2 are LGHNT and FRNRAP. There are 17 residues in the CDR3. V lost 7 bases, J lost 3 bases, and 12 bases stayed unmatched. This chain's CDR3 is CASVPGTGGSRDTEAFF. The CDR3 DNA follows: TGTGCTAGTGTTCCCGGGACAGGGGGCTCTAGGGACACTGAAGCTTTCTTT.

The sample holds one count of this clone. The genes are TRBV19 and TRBJ1-5; D gene ambiguous. Germline CDR1 and CDR2: LNHDA and SQIVND (reference sequence). V dropped 1 base and J dropped 0 bases, with 7 bases sitting between them. The CDR3 extends over 15 amino acids. The DNA of the CDR3 is TGTGCCAGTAGTATAGCGGGATATAGCAATCAGCCCCAGCATTTT. This translates into CASSIAGYSNQPQHF.

The J gene is TRBJ1-5, the V gene TRBV5-8, with 12 positions matching TRBD1. With 4 bases clipped from V and 8 bases from J, the junction kept 7 bases outside the gene matches. There are 15 residues in the CDR3. CDR1 and CDR2 from the germline V gene are SGHTS and YDEGEE. The CDR3 sequence is CASSQGDRGQEPQHF. The DNA of the CDR3 is TGTGCCAGCAGCCAGGGGGACAGGGGGCAGGAGCCCCAGCATTTT.

This chain uses TRBV5-4 with TRBJ2-3, with no clear D. V was cut by 0 bases and J by 2 bases, with 7 bases left in between. There are 14 residues in the CDR3. The germline CDR1 and CDR2 sequences are SGHNT and YYREEE (reference sequence). The CDR3, as DNA: TGTGCCAGCAGCTTGGACAGATACACAGATACGCAGTATTTT. Its protein is CASSLDRYTDTQYF. The full variable domain, its missing parts supplied by reference TRBV5-4 and TRBJ2-3, is ETGVTQSPTHLIKTRGQQVTLRCSSQSGHNTVSWYQQALGQGPQFIFQYYREEENGRGNFPPRFSGLQFPNYSSELNVNALELDDSALYLCASSLDRYTDTQYFGPGTRLTVL.

The V call is TRBV5-6, the J call TRBJ2-7; TRBD2 aligns across 7 bases. The trim removed 3 bases at V and 3 bases at J, leaving 21 bases unmatched. The CDR3 length is 19 residues. Germline values: CDR1 SGHDT, CDR2 YYEEEE. For the CDR3, the DNA is TGTGCCAGCAGCTACAATTTTTTGGCCCGTATCGGGGGGAACTACGAGCAGTACTTC. Translating it yields CASSYNFLARIGGNYEQYF.

The CDR3 DNA sequence: TGTGCCAGCACCGAGGGGGTCCGCAATCAGCCCCAGCATTTT. Residues: CASTEGVRNQPQHF. The chain joins TRBV2 to TRBJ1-5; D is perhaps TRBD1 (6 bases). The V gene's germline CDR1 is SNHLY and CDR2 FYNNEI. Trimming shortened V by 7 bases and J by 2 bases, and 12 bases separated the two germline ends. CDR3 length equals 14 residues.

The chain couples TRBV27 to TRBJ2-1; 13 bases match TRBD2. V shed 5 bases, J shed 10 bases, and the junction held 14 bases outside the gene matches. CDR1 is MNHEY and CDR2 is SMNVEV in the germline V gene (reference sequence). The length of the CDR3 is 17 residues. For the CDR3, the DNA is TGTGCCAGCAGTCTACTGACTAGCGGGGGGAGAGGCTCGGAGCAGTTCTTC. Protein product: CASSLLTSGGRGSEQFF.

The chain uses TRBV7-9 and TRBJ1-2; TRBD1 matches 7 bases. CDR3 size: 13 residues. Germline V gives CDR1 SEHNR, CDR2 FQNEAQ (reference sequence). V lost 4 bases and J lost 7; bases outside the gene matches: 6. As DNA, the CDR3 is TGTGCCAGCAGCTCCGACAGGGAGGCTGGCTACACCTTC. Encoded protein: CASSSDREAGYTF.

The chain's CDR3 is CASSRDIARHNEQFF. The CDR3 DNA follows: TGTGCCAGCTCCCGGGACATAGCGAGGCACAATGAGCAGTTCTTC. This rearrangement joins TRBV11-2 to TRBJ2-1; perhaps TRBD1 as D (6 bases). V was pared by 8 bases and J by 5 bases, with 19 bases between. Germline V CDR1 and CDR2: SGHAT, FQNNGV. The length of the CDR3 is 15 residues.

This clone is a singleton in its sample. This sequence joins TRBV10-3 and TRBJ1-1; the D gene is possibly TRBD1 (6 bases). Trimming took off 7 bases at V and 4 bases at J, with 16 bases between the two ends. CDR1 ENHRY and CDR2 SYGVKD come from the germline V gene. The CDR3 runs 14 residues. CDR3: CAITVQGNVTEAFF. The CDR3 DNA sequence: TGTGCCATCACCGTACAGGGAAACGTCACTGAAGCTTTCTTT.

This chain links TRBV5-1 with TRBJ2-5; TRBD1 aligns across 8 bases. Germline V gene data show CDR1 as SGHRS and CDR2 as YFSETQ. With 0 bases clipped from V and 2 bases from J, the junction kept 3 bases outside the gene matches. The CDR3 is 15 amino acids. Written as DNA, the CDR3 is TGCGCCAGCAGCTTGGTCACAGGGGGGCAAGAGACCCAGTACTTC. Protein product: CASSLVTGGQETQYF.

This clone was observed a single time. This chain uses TRBV9 with TRBJ2-3, with unresolved D. The germline V gene encodes CDR1 SGDLS and CDR2 YYNGEE. With 0 bases removed from V and 0 bases from J, the gap between germline ends came to 5 bases. This CDR3 has 14 amino acids. The CDR3 sequence: CASSVGTSTDTQYF. The CDR3 DNA reads as TGTGCCAGCAGCGTAGGTACTAGCACAGATACGCAGTATTTT.

This sequence joins TRBV10-3 and TRBJ2-1, with 8 bases fitting TRBD1. Germline lookup yields CDR1 ENHRY and CDR2 SYGVKD. This CDR3 region has 16 residues. V lost 7 bases to trimming and J lost 0 bases; unmatched junction nucleotides: 8. The CDR3 DNA is TGTGCCATCAACTCCAGGGGGCCGAGCTCCTACAATGAGCAGTTCTTC. Translation gives CAINSRGPSSYNEQFF.

V gene TRBV11-2 combines with J gene TRBJ2-7, with 7 bases lining up with TRBD1. The CDR3 covers 14 residues. V shed 3 bases and J 5 bases; nucleotides not matched to a gene: 7. Germline V CDR1 and CDR2: SGHAT, FQNNGV. CDR3 nucleotides: TGTGCCAGCAGCTTTATGACAGGGAAGGACGAGCAGTACTTC. This gives the protein CASSFMTGKDEQYF. Looking up the rest from reference TRBV11-2 and TRBJ2-7 gives the full variable domain: EAGVAQSPRYKIIEKRQSVAFWCNPISGHATLYWYQQILGQGPKLLIQFQNNGVVDDSQLPKDRFSAERLKGVDSTLKIQPAKLEDSAVYLCASSFMTGKDEQYFGPGTRLTVT.

This rearrangement joins TRBV6-1 to TRBJ2-5; 7 bases are shared with TRBD1. Unmatched junction bases numbered 2, after V lost 5 bases and J lost 2 bases. CDR1 is MNHNS, CDR2 SASEGT, per germline. The CDR3 is made up of 13 amino acids. The chain's CDR3 is CASSRGQQETQYF. Written as DNA, the CDR3 is TGTGCCAGCAGTAGGGGGCAACAAGAGACCCAGTACTTC.

V is TRBV15 and J is TRBJ1-4; weak D call: TRBD1 (6 bases). The germline CDR1 and CDR2 sequences are LNHNV and YYDKDF (reference sequence). CDR3 length equals 14 residues. V gave up 3 bases and J gave up 4 bases, with 9 bases separating them. The CDR3 DNA reads TGTGCCACCAGCAGCAACAGGGTTAATGAAAAACTGTTTTTT. It translates to CATSSNRVNEKLFF.

The chain joins TRBV4-2 to TRBJ1-4; D unresolved. Looked up from germline, CDR1 is LGHNA and CDR2 is YNFKEQ. CDR3 length: 15 residues. The V gene lost 0 bases and the J gene lost 2 bases, with 7 bases spanning the gap. The CDR3 is CASSQDRVTNEKLFF. The CDR3 nucleotides read TGTGCCAGCAGCCAAGATCGTGTTACTAATGAAAAACTGTTTTTT.

V and J are TRBV19 and TRBJ1-1; TRBD1 matches 7 bases. The CDR3 length is 13 residues. In germline, CDR1 is LNHDA, CDR2 SQIVND (reference sequence). The V gene end was trimmed by 8 bases and the J gene end by 0 bases; junction bases not matched to a gene: 3. This CDR3 reads CASRQGMNTEAFF. CDR3 coding DNA: TGTGCCAGTCGACAGGGCATGAACACTGAAGCTTTCTTT.